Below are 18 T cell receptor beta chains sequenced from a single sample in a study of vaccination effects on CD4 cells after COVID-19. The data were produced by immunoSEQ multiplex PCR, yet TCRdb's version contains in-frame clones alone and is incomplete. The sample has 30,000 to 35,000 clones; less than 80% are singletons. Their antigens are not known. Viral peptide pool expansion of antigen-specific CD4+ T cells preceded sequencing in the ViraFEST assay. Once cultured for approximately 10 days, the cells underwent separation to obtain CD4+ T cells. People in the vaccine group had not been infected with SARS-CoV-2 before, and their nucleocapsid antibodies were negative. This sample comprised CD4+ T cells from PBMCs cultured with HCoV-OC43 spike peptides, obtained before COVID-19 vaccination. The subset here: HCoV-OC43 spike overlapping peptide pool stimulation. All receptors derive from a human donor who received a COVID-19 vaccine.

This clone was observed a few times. The CDR3 loop is CASSPGQGANNEKLFF. The CDR3 DNA reads TGTGCCAGTAGCCCGGGACAGGGGGCTAATAATGAAAAACTGTTTTTT. V and J are TRBV19 and TRBJ1-4; 12 positions agree with TRBD1. The V and J ends lost 6 bases and 4 bases, in that order; junction bases with no gene match: 6. CDR3 length: 16 residues. Germline values: CDR1 LNHDA, CDR2 SQIVND (reference sequence).

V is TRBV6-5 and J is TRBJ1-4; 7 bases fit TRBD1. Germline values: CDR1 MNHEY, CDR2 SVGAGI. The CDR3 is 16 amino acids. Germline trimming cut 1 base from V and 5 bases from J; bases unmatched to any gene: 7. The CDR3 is CASSYFGQAQNEKLFF. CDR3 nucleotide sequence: TGTGCCAGCAGTTACTTCGGACAGGCCCAAAATGAAAAACTGTTTTTT.

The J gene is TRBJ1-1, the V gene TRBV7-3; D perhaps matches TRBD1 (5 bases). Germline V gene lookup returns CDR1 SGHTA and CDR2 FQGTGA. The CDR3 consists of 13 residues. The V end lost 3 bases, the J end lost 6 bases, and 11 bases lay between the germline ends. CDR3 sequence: CASSFDSYAEAFF. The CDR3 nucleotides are TGTGCCAGCAGCTTTGACAGTTACGCTGAAGCTTTCTTT.

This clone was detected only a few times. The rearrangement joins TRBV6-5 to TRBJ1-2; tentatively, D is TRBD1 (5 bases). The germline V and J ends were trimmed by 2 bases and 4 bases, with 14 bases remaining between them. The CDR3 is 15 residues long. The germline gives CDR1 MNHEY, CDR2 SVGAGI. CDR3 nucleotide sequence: TGTGCCAGCAGTTACGGGCAGGGCCAGGCCTATGGCTACACCTTC. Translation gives CASSYGQGQAYGYTF.

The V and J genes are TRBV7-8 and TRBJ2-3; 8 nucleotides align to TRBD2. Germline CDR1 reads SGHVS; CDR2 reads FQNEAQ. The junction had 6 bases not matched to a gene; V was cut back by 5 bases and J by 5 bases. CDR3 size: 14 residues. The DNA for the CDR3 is TGTGCCAGCAGCCATCCGGGACTAGGAGATACGCAGTATTTT. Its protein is CASSHPGLGDTQYF.

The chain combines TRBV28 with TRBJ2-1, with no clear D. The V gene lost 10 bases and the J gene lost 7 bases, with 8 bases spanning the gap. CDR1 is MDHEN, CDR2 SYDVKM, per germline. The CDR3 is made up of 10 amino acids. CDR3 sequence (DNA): TGTGCCACCGGCAGGAATGAGCAGTTCTTC. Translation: CATGRNEQFF. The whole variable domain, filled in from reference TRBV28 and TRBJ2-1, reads DVKVTQSSRYLVKRTGEKVFLECVQDMDHENMFWYRQDPGLGLRLIYFSYDVKMKEKGDIPEGYSVSREKKERFSLILESASTNQTSMYLCATGRNEQFFGPGTRLTVL.

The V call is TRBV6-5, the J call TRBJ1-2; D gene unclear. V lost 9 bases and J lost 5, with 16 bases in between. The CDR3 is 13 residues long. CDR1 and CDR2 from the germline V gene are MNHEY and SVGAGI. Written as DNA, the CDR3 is TGTGCCAGTTTGGGGTTCTTTCTTTATGGCTACACCTTC. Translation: CASLGFFLYGYTF.

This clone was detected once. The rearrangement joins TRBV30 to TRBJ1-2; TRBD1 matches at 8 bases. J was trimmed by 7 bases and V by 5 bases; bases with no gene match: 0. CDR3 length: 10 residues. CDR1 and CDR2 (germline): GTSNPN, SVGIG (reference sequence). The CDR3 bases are TGTGCCTGGGGACAGGGTGGCTACACCTTC. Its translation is CAWGQGGYTF.

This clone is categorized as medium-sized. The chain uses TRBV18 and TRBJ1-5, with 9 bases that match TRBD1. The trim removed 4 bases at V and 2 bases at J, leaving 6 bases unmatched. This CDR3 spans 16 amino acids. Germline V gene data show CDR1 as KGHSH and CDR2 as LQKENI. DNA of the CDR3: TGTGCCAGCTCACTGACAGGGGGAGGCGGCAATCAGCCCCAGCATTTT. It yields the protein CASSLTGGGGNQPQHF.

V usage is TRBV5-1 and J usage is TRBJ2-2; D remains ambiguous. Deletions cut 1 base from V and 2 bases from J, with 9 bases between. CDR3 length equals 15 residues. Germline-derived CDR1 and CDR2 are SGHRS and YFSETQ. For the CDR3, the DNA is TGCGCCAGCAGCTTGCGCGATGATAACACCGGGGAGCTGTTTTTT. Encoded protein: CASSLRDDNTGELFF.

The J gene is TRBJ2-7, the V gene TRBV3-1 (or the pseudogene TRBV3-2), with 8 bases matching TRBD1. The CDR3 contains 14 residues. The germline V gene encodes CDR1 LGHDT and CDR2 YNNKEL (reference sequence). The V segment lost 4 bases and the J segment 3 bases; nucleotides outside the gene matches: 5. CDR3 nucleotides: TGTGCCAGCAGCCCCGCGGGGACAGGCTACGAGCAGTACTTC. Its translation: CASSPAGTGYEQYF.

CDR3 amino acids: CASSHPSGRGLNYGYTF. The CDR3 nucleotides are TGCGCCAGCAGCCATCCCTCGGGCCGGGGCCTAAACTATGGCTACACCTTC. This rearrangement joins TRBV4-1 to TRBJ1-2; TRBD1 is a possible D gene (5 bases). The CDR3 spans 17 residues. The V gene lost 3 bases and the J gene lost 2 bases, with 19 bases spanning the gap. Germline CDR1 MGHRA, CDR2 YSYEKL.

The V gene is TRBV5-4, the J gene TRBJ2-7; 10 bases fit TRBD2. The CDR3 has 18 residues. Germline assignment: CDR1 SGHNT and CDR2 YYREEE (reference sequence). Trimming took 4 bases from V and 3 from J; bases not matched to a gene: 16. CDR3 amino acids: CASSARDRAGTSDYEQYF. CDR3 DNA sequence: TGTGCCAGCAGCGCCCGGGACAGAGCCGGGACTAGCGACTACGAGCAGTACTTC.

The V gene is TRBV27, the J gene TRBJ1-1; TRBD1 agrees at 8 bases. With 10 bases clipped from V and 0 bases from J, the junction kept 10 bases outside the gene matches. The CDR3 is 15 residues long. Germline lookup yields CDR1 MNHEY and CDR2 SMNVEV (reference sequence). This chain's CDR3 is CATHLRTGLNTEAFF. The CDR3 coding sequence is TGTGCCACCCACCTCCGGACAGGGCTGAACACTGAAGCTTTCTTT.

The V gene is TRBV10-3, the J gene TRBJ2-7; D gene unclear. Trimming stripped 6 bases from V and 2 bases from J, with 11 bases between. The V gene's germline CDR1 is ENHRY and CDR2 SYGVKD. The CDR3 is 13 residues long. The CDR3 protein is CAISLDKTYEQYF. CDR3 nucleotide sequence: TGTGCCATCAGCCTTGACAAGACCTACGAGCAGTACTTC.

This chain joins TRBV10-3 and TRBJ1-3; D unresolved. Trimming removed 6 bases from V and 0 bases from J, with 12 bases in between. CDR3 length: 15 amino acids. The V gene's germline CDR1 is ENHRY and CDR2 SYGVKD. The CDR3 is CAISRVGSSGNTIYF. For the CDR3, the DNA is TGTGCCATCAGCCGAGTCGGGAGCTCTGGAAACACCATATATTTT.

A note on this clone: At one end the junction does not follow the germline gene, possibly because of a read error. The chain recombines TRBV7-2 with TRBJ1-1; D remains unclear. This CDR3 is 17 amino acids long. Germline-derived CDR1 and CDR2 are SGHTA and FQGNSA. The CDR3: CAGSLEDFSVEGLEAFF. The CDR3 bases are TGTGCCGGCAGCTTAGAGGATTTCTCGGTGGAAGGTCTTGAAGCTTTCTTT.

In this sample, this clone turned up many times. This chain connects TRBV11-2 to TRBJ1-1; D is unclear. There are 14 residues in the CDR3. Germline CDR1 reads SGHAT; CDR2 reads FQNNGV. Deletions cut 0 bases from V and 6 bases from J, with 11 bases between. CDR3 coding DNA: TGTGCCAGCAGCTTAGATATTGGTTACGCTGAAGCTTTCTTT. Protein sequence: CASSLDIGYAEAFF.